These T cell receptor beta chains were read from a single sample in a study of blood T cells in healthy people across ages. Via MiXCR, TCRdb re-called the 5' RACE reads, giving one row per CDR3 protein. Among 800,000 or so distinct CDR3 sequences, just under 25% were seen once, and the ten largest hold under 4.5%. These sequences were also reported in another study, on T cells of mothers and their children.

The sample was blood. Source of these receptors: a boy aged 5-17 years in good health. Each CDR3 is given with its conserved first and last residue. A D gene is named only where the DNA matches it firmly. Size is stated for part of the rows, as once, few or many counts, or as a class when the clone is expanded.

v_call	clone_size	d_call	cdr3_length	j_call	cdr3_nt	cdr3_aa
TRBV5-6	few	TRBD2	16	TRBJ2-2	TGTGCCAGCAGCTTGAGGCTAGCGGGGGATACCGGGGAGCTGTTTTTT	CASSLRLAGDTGELFF
TRBV2	.	.	12	TRBJ2-1	TGTGCCAGCAGTGAAGCCGTAGTTGAGCAGTTCTTC	CASSEAVVEQFF
TRBV7-2	.	.	17	TRBJ1-3	TGTGCCAGCAGCTTAGCGGGGGCCGTCCGCTCTGGAAACACCATATATTTT	CASSLAGAVRSGNTIYF
TRBV5-6	.	TRBD2	19	TRBJ2-1	TGTGCCAGCAGCTTGGATGGGTCGGCTAGCGGGAAACTCTACAATGAGCAGTTCTTC	CASSLDGSASGKLYNEQFF
TRBV7-3	.	.	13	TRBJ1-1	TGTGCCAGCAGCCTTCTACAAAACACTGAAGCTTTCTTT	CASSLLQNTEAFF
TRBV4-3	.	.	15	TRBJ1-1	TGCGCCAGCAGCCAAGCTGCGACAGGTTGGGCTGAAGCTTTCTTT	CASSQAATGWAEAFF
TRBV20-1	once	.	14	TRBJ1-6	TGCAGTGCTCCTTGGACGGCAGGGAGCTCACCCCTCCACTTT	CSAPWTAGSSPLHF
TRBV4-3	.	TRBD2	15	TRBJ2-1	TGCGCCAGCAGCCAAGGACTAGCGGGGTACGATGAGCAGTTCTTC	CASSQGLAGYDEQFF
TRBV12-3/TRBV12-4	few	.	13	TRBJ2-4	TGTGCCAGCGTTCGGGGCAAGGCCAACATTCAGTACTTC	CASVRGKANIQYF
TRBV4-1	.	.	14	TRBJ2-5	TGCGCCAGCCGGACACGGGTGGGTTCGGAGACCCAGTACTTC	CASRTRVGSETQYF
TRBV12-3/TRBV12-4	few	.	15	TRBJ1-5	TGTGCCAGCAGTCCTGTTAGGGGCCTAAATCAGCCCCAGCATTTT	CASSPVRGLNQPQHF
TRBV20-1	.	.	16	TRBJ2-1	TGCAGTGCTAGAGACGTGCACTTTAGGACGTACAATGAGCAGTTCTTC	CSARDVHFRTYNEQFF
TRBV9	few	.	13	TRBJ2-5	TGTGCCAGCAGCAATGCCGCGCAAGAGACCCAGTACTTC	CASSNAAQETQYF
TRBV5-1	few	.	16	TRBJ2-5	TGCGCCAGCAGCTTGGTCCCGGGTAGGCCCCCGGGGACCCAGTACTTC	CASSLVPGRPPGTQYF
TRBV7-9	few	.	15	TRBJ2-1	TGTGCCAGCAGCTTATTCCTAGGTCCCAACAATGAGCAGTTCTTC	CASSLFLGPNNEQFF
TRBV7-2	.	TRBD1	16	TRBJ2-3	TGTGCCAGCAGCTGGGGCGCGGGGACAGGTGGAGATACGCAGTATTTT	CASSWGAGTGGDTQYF
TRBV5-7	many	TRBD2	13	TRBJ2-4	TGTGCCAGCAGCTTAGCGGGGGAAAACATTCAGTACTTC	CASSLAGENIQYF